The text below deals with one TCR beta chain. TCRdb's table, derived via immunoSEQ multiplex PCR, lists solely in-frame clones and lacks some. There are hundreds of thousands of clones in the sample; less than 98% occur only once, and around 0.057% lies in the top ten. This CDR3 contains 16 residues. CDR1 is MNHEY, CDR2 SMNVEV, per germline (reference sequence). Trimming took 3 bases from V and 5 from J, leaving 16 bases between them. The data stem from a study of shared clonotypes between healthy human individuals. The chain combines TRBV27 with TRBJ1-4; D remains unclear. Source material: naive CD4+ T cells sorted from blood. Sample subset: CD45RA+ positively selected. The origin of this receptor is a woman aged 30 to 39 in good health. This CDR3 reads CASSFAGFPRNEKLFF. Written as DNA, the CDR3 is TGTGCCAGCAGTTTTGCAGGTTTTCCGCGCAATGAAAAACTGTTTTTT.